These 28 T cell receptor beta chains share one sample of origin, sequenced in a study of identical twins. Via MiXCR, TCRdb re-called the 5' RACE reads, giving one row per CDR3 protein. Seen here are 690,000 or so distinct CDR3 sequences, around 8.3% observed once, and the top ten hold around 0.98%. These data are also associated with another study on yellow fever vaccine responses in identical twins.

The material sequenced was PBMCs. These TCRs come from a young woman in good health.

V usage is TRBV12-3 or TRBV12-4 and J usage is TRBJ1-3; TRBD1 agrees at 10 bases. Losses at the gene ends were 3 bases for V and 0 bases for J; bases not matched to a gene: 8. This CDR3 has 18 amino acids. CDR3 sequence (DNA): TGTGCCAGCAGTTTTTGGACAGGGGGACCCCCCTCTGGAAACACCATATATTTT. Translated, it gives CASSFWTGGPPSGNTIYF.

This clonotype was counted only a few times. The genes are TRBV9 and TRBJ2-1; the D is unclear. The germline V and J ends were trimmed by 0 bases and 9 bases, with 7 bases remaining between them. CDR3 length: 12 amino acids. In germline, CDR1 is SGDLS, CDR2 YYNGEE. The CDR3 region has the DNA TGTGCCAGCAGCGTAGACCATTTTGAGCAGTTCTTC. Protein: CASSVDHFEQFF.

The V call is TRBV5-1, the J call TRBJ2-3; D possibly uses TRBD1 or TRBD2 (6 bases each). V was cut by 7 bases and J by 5 bases, with 17 bases left in between. Germline V lookup: CDR1 SGHRS, CDR2 YFSETQ. The CDR3 contains 14 residues. The CDR3 DNA reads as TGCGCCAGCGGTCAGACGGGGGCCCAAGATACGCAGTATTTT. Translating gives CASGQTGAQDTQYF.

This clonotype was observed many times. The rearrangement links TRBV29-1 to TRBJ2-7; D remains unclear. Trimming pared 5 bases from V and 1 base from J, leaving 9 bases between. CDR1 and CDR2 from the germline V gene are SQVTM and ANQGSEA. The CDR3 runs 12 residues. The CDR3: CSVLKLSYEQYF. The CDR3 nucleotides read TGCAGCGTTCTCAAGTTGTCCTACGAGCAGTACTTC.

The chain couples TRBV20-1 to TRBJ2-7; 10 positions agree with TRBD2. Germline CDR1 and CDR2: DFQATT and SNEGSKA (reference sequence). V lost 5 bases, J lost 0 bases, and 4 bases stayed unmatched. CDR3 length: 14 amino acids. The CDR3 sequence is CSASLAGVSYEQYF. The CDR3 DNA reads TGCAGTGCTTCTCTAGCGGGGGTCTCCTACGAGCAGTACTTC.

This clonotype came up many times. J is TRBJ1-5 and V is TRBV2; no definite D call. The CDR3 runs to 15 residues. Between the trimmed V and J ends, which lost 5 bases and 0 bases, there was a span of 11 bases. The germline V gene encodes CDR1 SNHLY and CDR2 FYNNEI. CDR3 coding DNA: TGTGCCAGCAGTATGGTGCAGAATAGCAATCAGCCCCAGCATTTT. Its protein product is CASSMVQNSNQPQHF.

This clonotype was counted ten times or more. At one end, the junction sequence differs from germline, possibly due to a read error. This chain uses TRBV12-3 or TRBV12-4 with TRBJ1-3; TRBD1 matches at 7 bases. The CDR3 is 13 amino acids. In DNA, the CDR3 is TGTGCCAGCCCGAGGGGGCCGGGAAACGCCATATATTTT. Translation: CASPRGPGNAIYF.

The chain employs TRBV20-1 and TRBJ2-1; a weak D match, TRBD2 (7 bases). Germline values: CDR1 DFQATT, CDR2 SNEGSKA (reference sequence). The CDR3 is made up of 18 amino acids. V gave up 7 bases and J gave up 0 bases, with 25 bases separating them. CDR3 residues: CSGGGLAVKGPSYNEQFF. CDR3 nucleotide sequence: TGCAGTGGGGGGGGGCTAGCGGTCAAAGGGCCCTCCTACAATGAGCAGTTCTTC.

This clonotype has more than one count but fewer than ten. The J gene is TRBJ2-2, the V gene TRBV29-1, with 7 positions matching TRBD1. Germline V CDR1 and CDR2: SQVTM, ANQGSEA. J lost 3 bases, V lost 6 bases, and 7 bases had no gene match. CDR3 length: 14 residues. CDR3 amino acids: CSVNRGIDTGELFF. CDR3 DNA sequence: TGCAGCGTCAACAGGGGAATCGACACCGGGGAGCTGTTTTTT.

The chain joins TRBV4-3 to TRBJ2-7, with no clear D. Germline V gives CDR1 LGHNA, CDR2 YSLEER. This CDR3 has 15 amino acids. V gave up 1 base and J gave up 3 bases, with 13 bases separating them. The CDR3, as DNA: TGCGCCAGCAGCCAAGGCACCGGGCCGCTCTACGAGCAGTACTTC. Translated, it gives CASSQGTGPLYEQYF.

This clonotype was detected a few times. This chain connects TRBV7-9 to TRBJ2-1; 7 bases are shared with TRBD2. Per the germline V gene, CDR1 is SEHNR and CDR2 is FQNEAQ (reference sequence). With V trimmed by 5 bases and J by 0 bases, 4 bases remained unmatched. The CDR3 contains 15 residues. The CDR3 DNA reads as TGTGCCAGCAGCGGGGGACTATTCTCCTACAATGAGCAGTTCTTC. This codes for CASSGGLFSYNEQFF.

A few counts support this clonotype. The V gene is TRBV20-1, the J gene TRBJ2-7; TRBD1 agrees at 10 bases. The V gene's germline CDR1 is DFQATT and CDR2 SNEGSKA (reference sequence). CDR3 length: 18 amino acids. Unmatched junction bases numbered 11, after V lost 0 bases and J lost 0 bases. The CDR3 reads CSAREDRGRADFSYEQYF. The CDR3 DNA sequence: TGCAGTGCTAGAGAGGACAGGGGGAGGGCCGATTTCTCCTACGAGCAGTACTTC.

This chain links TRBV6-5 with TRBJ2-3, with a tentative D call TRBD2 (5 bases). CDR1 MNHEY and CDR2 SVGAGI come from the germline V gene. V lost 2 bases to trimming and J lost 2 bases, with 8 bases between them. This CDR3 has 14 amino acids. CDR3 loop: CASSYGRPTDTQYF. The CDR3, as DNA: TGTGCCAGCAGTTACGGGAGACCCACAGATACGCAGTATTTT.

This clonotype has a count of ten or more. CDR3 residues: CASSRGSTGYNEQFF. The CDR3 bases are TGTGCCAGCAGCCGTGGTTCGACGGGCTACAATGAGCAGTTCTTC. The rearrangement links TRBV11-2 to TRBJ2-1; the D is unclear. The CDR3 extends over 15 amino acids. From germline, CDR1 is SGHAT and CDR2 FQNNGV. V was cut by 5 bases and J by 3 bases, with 14 bases left in between. Using reference TRBV11-2 and TRBJ2-1 for the parts outside the CDR3, the full variable domain is EAGVAQSPRYKIIEKRQSVAFWCNPISGHATLYWYQQILGQGPKLLIQFQNNGVVDDSQLPKDRFSAERLKGVDSTLKIQPAKLEDSAVYLCASSRGSTGYNEQFFGPGTRLTVL.

This clonotype was seen a handful of times. This chain joins TRBV2 and TRBJ1-1, with D tentatively TRBD1 (5 bases). The germline V gene encodes CDR1 SNHLY and CDR2 FYNNEI. Deletions cut 7 bases from V and 4 bases from J, with 10 bases between. CDR3 length: 12 residues. The CDR3 nucleotides read TGTGCCAGCACGGCAGGGCCCACTGAAGCTTTCTTT. Protein: CASTAGPTEAFF.

The table lists this clonotype with many counts. The rearrangement uses TRBV20-1 and TRBJ2-7; D is undetermined. Trimming removed 3 bases at V and 6 bases at J, with 12 bases between. Germline V gene sequence: CDR1 DFQATT, CDR2 SNEGSKA (reference sequence). This CDR3 comprises 12 residues. The CDR3 is CSASRSPTEQYF. The CDR3 nucleotides read TGCAGTGCTAGTCGCTCGCCTACCGAGCAGTACTTC.

The genes are TRBV20-1 and TRBJ2-5; 11 bases align to TRBD2. The CDR3 runs to 19 residues. From germline, CDR1 is DFQATT and CDR2 SNEGSKA (reference sequence). V was clipped by 0 bases and J by 0 bases; unmatched bases: 12. CDR3 amino acids: CSARDQLHASGRHQETQYF. The CDR3 DNA is TGCAGTGCTAGAGATCAACTCCATGCTAGCGGGAGGCACCAAGAGACCCAGTACTTC.

This clonotype was found many times. V usage is TRBV29-1 and J usage is TRBJ2-7; D possibly matches TRBD1 or TRBD2 (6 bases each). The V gene's germline CDR1 is SQVTM and CDR2 ANQGSEA. There are 15 residues in the CDR3. The germline V and J ends were trimmed by 4 bases and 1 base, with 17 bases remaining between them. CDR3 amino acids: CSVVGGSIASYEQYF. The CDR3 bases are TGCAGCGTTGTGGGGGGCTCAATTGCGTCCTACGAGCAGTACTTC.

This clonotype was seen more than once but under ten times. The chain couples TRBV20-1 to TRBJ2-3; TRBD2 matches at 7 bases. The CDR3 loop spans 14 amino acids. V trimming: 6 bases; J trimming: 8 bases; junction bases outside the gene matches: 14. Germline CDR1 reads DFQATT; CDR2 reads SNEGSKA (reference sequence). CDR3 amino acids: CSASLRAGEGTQYF. The CDR3, as DNA: TGCAGTGCGTCGCTGCGCGCGGGAGAAGGTACGCAGTATTTT.

This chain uses TRBV7-9 with TRBJ2-7; 8 nucleotides line up with TRBD1. V trimming: 5 bases; J trimming: 3 bases; junction bases outside the gene matches: 12. This CDR3 region has 16 residues. From germline, CDR1 is SEHNR and CDR2 FQNEAQ (reference sequence). This CDR3 reads CASSRLRDRNNYEQYF. DNA of the CDR3: TGTGCCAGCAGCCGTCTGCGGGACAGGAACAACTACGAGCAGTACTTC.

J is TRBJ2-7 and V is TRBV14; unclear D gene. Germline CDR1 SGHDN, CDR2 FVKESK. V dropped 3 bases and J dropped 3 bases, with 12 bases sitting between them. This CDR3 has 14 amino acids. In DNA, the CDR3 is TGTGCCAGCAGCCAGGTAGCCTACCTCTACGAGCAGTACTTC. It is translated as CASSQVAYLYEQYF.

This clonotype was seen a handful of times. The chain couples TRBV4-1 to TRBJ1-6; D is possibly TRBD1 (5 bases). The germline V gene has CDR1 MGHRA and CDR2 YSYEKL. This CDR3 is built from 15 residues. V was shortened by 0 bases and J by 10 bases, with 13 bases between the two germline ends. The CDR3 DNA is TGCGCCAGCAGCCAAGAAGGGGAGTCGGGGTCACCCCTCCACTTT. This encodes CASSQEGESGSPLHF.

In its sample, this clonotype was seen a few times. This rearrangement joins TRBV7-2 to TRBJ2-3; no clear D. The CDR3 contains 15 residues. The germline V and J ends were trimmed by 5 bases and 2 bases, with 14 bases remaining between them. Germline loops: CDR1 SGHTA, CDR2 FQGNSA. CDR3 coding DNA: TGTGCCAGCAGCAGGGTCTCCAGATACACAGATACGCAGTATTTT. This gives the protein CASSRVSRYTDTQYF.

This clonotype was seen at least ten times. The chain combines TRBV5-6 with TRBJ2-1, with D possibly called TRBD1 or TRBD2 (5 bases each). The CDR3 length is 16 residues. V was pared by 2 bases and J by 4 bases, with 16 bases between. Looked up from germline, CDR1 is SGHDT and CDR2 is YYEEEE. The CDR3 nucleotides are TGTGCCAGCAGCTTCCGAGGGGAGATCTCATACAATGAGCAGTTCTTC. Translated: CASSFRGEISYNEQFF.

The chain uses TRBV28 and TRBJ2-7; D remains ambiguous. This CDR3 is 12 amino acids long. The V end lost 4 bases, the J end lost 4 bases, and 8 bases lay between the germline ends. CDR1 is MDHEN, CDR2 SYDVKM, per germline. The CDR3 spells CASSSKSYEQYF. CDR3 bases: TGTGCCAGCAGTTCAAAGTCGTACGAGCAGTACTTC.

The rearrangement uses TRBV7-2 and TRBJ2-5, with 8 bases lining up with TRBD2. The CDR3 length is 16 residues. The germline V gene has CDR1 SGHTA and CDR2 FQGNSA. J gave up 2 bases and V 5 bases, and 10 bases lay outside the gene matches. The CDR3 loop reads CASSHIPSGSQETQYF. CDR3 coding DNA: TGTGCCAGCAGCCATATCCCTAGCGGGTCTCAAGAGACCCAGTACTTC.

This clonotype was observed a handful of times. The rearrangement joins TRBV21-1 to TRBJ2-7; the D call of TRBD1 is as the table states it, not checked on the DNA. TRBV21-1 is given as a pseudogene. The CDR3 covers 14 residues. CDR3 in amino acids: CASRNRALPYEQYF. DNA for the CDR3: TGTGCCAGCAGGAACAGGGCATTACCCTACGAGCAGTACTTC.

The J gene is TRBJ1-1, the V gene TRBV20-1; D ambiguous. This CDR3 has 12 residues. V was clipped by 3 bases and J by 6 bases, with 11 bases between them. CDR1 and CDR2 from the germline V gene are DFQATT and SNEGSKA (reference sequence). The CDR3 reads CSARGGRAEAFF. The CDR3 DNA reads as TGCAGTGCTAGGGGTGGCAGAGCTGAAGCTTTCTTT.